This record covers a single TCR beta chain. No cognate antigen has been identified for it. One base away there is no much larger clone; base qualities are not given. This record belongs to a study of blood T cell repertoires in COVID-19 (dated by TCRdb to 2019 to 2021). The study in broad terms: Samples covering the acute and convalescent phases of COVID-19 were provided by collaborators in the United States, Italy and Spain. The prospective study material was composed of cDNA or gDNA derived from T cells, B-cell-depleted T cells, or PBMCs. The dataset comprised deeply sampled blood TCRbeta repertoires from subjects exposed to, actively infected with, or recovered from COVID-19. The repertoires were made available in a free public database intended to serve as a resource for research on the immune response to SARS-CoV-2. The samples were drawn from the first 160 participants of the ongoing ImmuneRACE study and from 1,254 subjects provided by 6 global collaborators. Nearly every sample came with metadata listing a de-identified subject ID, COVID-19 status, age in years and sex. HLA class I and class II types, where available, came from metadata supplied by the sample provider rather than from assay-based typing. What the research found in general, with its limitations: Clinical and demographic metadata were provided uncurated, with the amount varying by source and participant.

TCRbeta CDR3 regions were amplified from genomic DNA by means of the immunoSEQ Assay, a bias-controlled multiplex PCR. In the paper's pipeline: The number of nucleated cells in each sample was estimated from the amplification of reference gene primers within the assay. Sequence reads were collapsed and filtered to measure the absolute abundance of every unique TCRbeta CDR3 rearrangement. For each sample, productive Simpson clonality was calculated as the square root of Simpson's diversity index over productive rearrangements. TCRdb carries this immuneACCESS record with in-frame sequences only. Its versions omit some clonotypes, under half of them owing to an unresolved V gene in the studies checked, with the rest unexplained. The DNA was the basis for D and trimming; V, J and clone size are from that table. The sample contains 160,000 or so clones, 60% to 85% of them found a single time. The ten largest make up roughly 8% of the sample.

The CDR3 goes from the cysteine to the phenylalanine over 15 residues. Only the CDR3 DNA stays, 45 bases, in frame from base 1. For this chain, trimming is 4 bases at the V end and 5 bases at the J end, and the number of junction bases without a gene match is 9. CDR1 LNHDA and CDR2 SQIVND are derived from the germline V gene (reference sequence). One collaborating source in Seattle enrolled patients while the patients were actively infected and followed the patients over time throughout the course of disease. Each collaborating institution followed its own protocols to collect whole blood in K2EDTA tubes. For TCRbeta analysis, collaborators shipped samples as frozen whole blood, isolated PBMCs, or DNA extracted from either of those sample types.

The source of this sequence is a woman aged 60-75 years with COVID-19, enrolled during active disease. The rearrangement combines TRBV19 with TRBJ2-3; TRBD1 aligns with 7 central bases. Sequencing was performed on peripheral blood. The CDR3 protein is CASSNRGIDGDTQYF. In nucleotide form, the sequence is TGTGCCAGTAGTAACAGGGGCATAGATGGAGATACGCAGTATTTT.